Following are 25 T cell receptor beta chains from one sample sequenced in a study of OX40 agonist ivuxolimab in advanced cancers. The method was immunoSEQ multiplex PCR; TCRdb's version includes in-frame clones alone and lacks a portion of them. The repertoire includes 65,000 to 85,000 clones, more than 85% of them detected once, and 7.6% sits in the top ten. The material was CD4+ or CD8+ T cells sorted from blood, obtained in a trial of the OX40 agonist ivuxolimab. These receptors were taken from an adult with an advanced solid tumor such as melanoma, head and neck, liver or kidney cancer.

This clone is labeled medium-sized. The chain recombines TRBV5-6 with TRBJ2-7; D not resolved. CDR3 size: 12 residues. Germline values: CDR1 SGHDT, CDR2 YYEEEE. Between the trimmed V and J ends, which lost 3 bases and 0 bases, there was a span of 4 bases. The CDR3 loop is CASSSTSYEQYF. Here the CDR3 DNA reads TGTGCCAGCAGCTCCACCTCCTACGAGCAGTACTTC.

The chain recombines TRBV20-1 with TRBJ2-7, with D perhaps matching TRBD2 (6 bases). Germline V lookup: CDR1 DFQATT, CDR2 SNEGSKA (reference sequence). This CDR3 comprises 11 residues. The ends were cut back, 6 bases at V and 3 bases at J, with 9 bases in the middle. The CDR3 DNA is TGCAGTGCGCGGGAAGTCTACGAGCAGTACTTC. This gives the protein CSAREVYEQYF.

The chain links TRBV19 to TRBJ1-2; D remains unclear. The CDR3 has 14 amino acids. Trimming removed 1 base at V and 3 bases at J, with 9 bases between. Germline-derived CDR1 and CDR2 are LNHDA and SQIVND (reference sequence). This CDR3 reads CASSIGVFDYGYTF. CDR3 DNA sequence: TGTGCCAGTAGTATAGGAGTTTTTGACTATGGCTACACCTTC.

The V and J genes are TRBV4-2 and TRBJ2-7, with 8 bases matching TRBD1. V lost 4 bases and J lost 6; bases outside the gene matches: 14. CDR3 length: 16 amino acids. Germline V lookup: CDR1 LGHNA, CDR2 YNFKEQ. CDR3 DNA: TGTGCCAGCAGCCTCCTCCTGACAGGGGATCTCGGCGAGCAGTACTTC. It codes for CASSLLLTGDLGEQYF.

The chain uses TRBV13 and TRBJ2-7; D is possibly TRBD1 (6 bases). The CDR3 consists of 12 residues. Trimming cost V 5 bases and J 2 bases, with 7 bases left between them. Germline loops: CDR1 PRHDT, CDR2 FYEKMQ (reference sequence). The CDR3 protein is CASSGQTYEQYF. The CDR3 bases are TGTGCCAGCAGCGGACAGACCTACGAGCAGTACTTC. Full variable domain (remainder filled in from reference TRBV13 and TRBJ2-7): AAGVIQSPRHLIKEKRETATLKCYPIPRHDTVYWYQQGPGQDPQFLISFYEKMQSDKGSIPDRFSAQQFSDYHSELNMSSLELGDSALYFCASSGQTYEQYFGPGTRLTVT.

The chain recombines TRBV6-1 with TRBJ1-5; 7 bases are shared with TRBD1. The germline V gene has CDR1 MNHNS and CDR2 SASEGT. The length of the CDR3 is 16 residues. Losses at the gene ends were 1 base for V and 3 bases for J; bases not matched to a gene: 6. CDR3 DNA: TGTGCCAGCAGTGAAGTTGGAGACAGGGACAATCAGCCCCAGCATTTT. Translated, it gives CASSEVGDRDNQPQHF.

The CDR3 reads CASSLGLRDRGSFEQYF. The CDR3 DNA sequence: TGTGCCAGCAGCTTGGGACTCCGGGACAGGGGTAGTTTCGAGCAGTACTTC. The genes are TRBV5-4 and TRBJ2-7, with TRBD1 identical over 10 bases. Germline-derived CDR1 and CDR2 are SGHNT and YYREEE (reference sequence). There are 17 residues in the CDR3. Trimming at V came to 0 bases and at J to 6 bases, leaving 12 bases not matched to a gene.

The chain joins TRBV6-6 to TRBJ2-1; D is possibly TRBD1 or TRBD2 (5 bases each). Germline CDR1 and CDR2: MNHNY and SVGAGI (reference sequence). The CDR3 contains 14 residues. The V end was cut by 7 bases, the J end by 4 bases, with 14 bases between. This CDR3 reads CASTPRGEYNEQFF. The DNA for the CDR3 is TGTGCCAGCACCCCGAGAGGGGAATACAATGAGCAGTTCTTC.

The V call is TRBV5-4, the J call TRBJ2-3, with 11 bases that match TRBD2. Germline V CDR1 and CDR2: SGHNT, YYREEE (reference sequence). Unmatched junction bases numbered 4, after V lost 4 bases and J lost 0 bases. This CDR3 spans 16 amino acids. In nucleotides, the CDR3 is TGTGCCAGCAGCCCTCGGACTAGCGGGAGCACAGATACGCAGTATTTT. Translating it yields CASSPRTSGSTDTQYF.

The chain couples TRBV5-6 to TRBJ1-3, with D uncertain. The CDR3 has 15 amino acids. V was pared by 0 bases and J by 0 bases, with 7 bases between. Germline CDR1 reads SGHDT; CDR2 reads YYEEEE. CDR3 nucleotide sequence: TGTGCCAGCAGCTTGGACGCGAACTCTGGAAACACCATATATTTT. Translation: CASSLDANSGNTIYF.

J is TRBJ2-1 and V is TRBV11-2; no reliable D call. The CDR3 is 15 amino acids. Germline CDR1 reads SGHAT; CDR2 reads FQNNGV. Trimming took off 1 base at V and 6 bases at J, with 13 bases between the two ends. The CDR3 nucleotides are TGTGCCAGCAGCTTAGGGCGGTCACCAGTCAATGAGCAGTTCTTC. It encodes CASSLGRSPVNEQFF.

V usage is TRBV7-8 and J usage is TRBJ1-1; TRBD1 aligns across 7 bases. With V trimmed by 1 base and J by 1 base, 9 bases remained unmatched. Germline V gene lookup returns CDR1 SGHVS and CDR2 FQNEAQ. The CDR3 loop spans 17 amino acids. The chain's CDR3 is CASSLVGGGGRNTEAFF. CDR3 bases: TGTGCCAGCAGCTTAGTCGGGGGAGGGGGCAGGAACACTGAAGCTTTCTTT.

V and J are TRBV7-2 and TRBJ1-1, with D hard to call. Germline assignment: CDR1 SGHTA and CDR2 FQGNSA. This CDR3 has 15 residues. V lost 3 bases to trimming and J lost 0 bases, with 11 bases between them. The CDR3 DNA follows: TGTGCCAGCAGCTTGGCGGTCGGGGTGAACACTGAAGCTTTCTTT. Protein product: CASSLAVGVNTEAFF.

The chain has TRBV6-5 and TRBJ2-5; the match to TRBD1 covers 7 bases. Trimming cost V 2 bases and J 4 bases; bases outside gene matches: 7. The CDR3 is 15 amino acids. Germline CDR1 and CDR2: MNHEY and SVGAGI. In nucleotides, the CDR3 is TGTGCCAGCAGTTACACCGACAGGGCCCTAGAGACCCAGTACTTC. Translating it yields CASSYTDRALETQYF.

This clone appeared a single time. V usage is TRBV6-1 and J usage is TRBJ2-1; 8 bases are a match to TRBD2. Germline V gives CDR1 MNHNS, CDR2 SASEGT. The CDR3 has 15 residues. V shed 7 bases, J shed 4 bases, and the junction held 9 bases outside the gene matches. The CDR3 region is CASNPGTSDYNEQFF. The CDR3 region has the DNA TGTGCCAGCAACCCCGGGACTAGTGATTACAATGAGCAGTTCTTC.

This chain uses TRBV6-6 with TRBJ2-3; 7 nucleotides match TRBD2. There are 16 residues in the CDR3. Germline lookup yields CDR1 MNHNY and CDR2 SVGAGI (reference sequence). V trimming: 1 base; J trimming: 3 bases; junction bases outside the gene matches: 7. CDR3 protein: CASSYYGGYGTDTQYF. The CDR3 bases are TGTGCCAGCAGTTACTACGGGGGGTACGGGACAGATACGCAGTATTTT.

Only one count was recorded for this clone. The CDR3 protein is CAISESWQSNQPQHF. The CDR3 DNA sequence: TGTGCCATCAGTGAGTCGTGGCAGAGCAATCAGCCCCAGCATTTT. This rearrangement joins TRBV10-3 to TRBJ1-5; D unresolved. CDR1 is ENHRY and CDR2 is SYGVKD in the germline V gene. The V end lost 0 bases, the J end lost 1 base, and 7 bases lay between the germline ends. The CDR3 totals 15 residues.

This rearrangement joins TRBV2 to TRBJ2-2; perhaps TRBD1 as D (7 bases). Germline CDR1 and CDR2: SNHLY and FYNNEI. V was cut by 2 bases and J by 3 bases, with 16 bases left in between. The CDR3 length is 17 residues. The CDR3 here is CASSESEGAMDTGELFF. The CDR3 DNA is TGTGCCAGCAGTGAATCGGAGGGGGCAATGGACACCGGGGAGCTGTTTTTT.

The gene calls are TRBV29-1 and TRBJ2-1, with TRBD2 matching 11 bases. Per the germline V gene, CDR1 is SQVTM and CDR2 is ANQGSEA. This CDR3 is 11 amino acids long. CDR3 nucleotides: TGCAGGACTAGCGGGGAGGGTGAGCAGTTCTTC. This sequence encodes CRTSGEGEQFF.

The rearrangement links TRBV9 to TRBJ1-5; weak D call: TRBD1 (5 bases). The CDR3 loop spans 14 amino acids. Deletions cut 3 bases from V and 5 bases from J, with 12 bases between. The V gene's germline CDR1 is SGDLS and CDR2 YYNGEE. The CDR3 DNA follows: TGTGCCAGCAGCGACGCGGGGGGGGATCAGCCCCAGCATTTT. It yields the protein CASSDAGGDQPQHF.

The genes are TRBV7-9 and TRBJ2-1, with unresolved D. This CDR3 is built from 13 residues. The germline V gene has CDR1 SEHNR and CDR2 FQNEAQ (reference sequence). V lost 8 bases to trimming and J lost 8 bases, with 16 bases between them. CDR3 residues: CASRLWAADEQFF. The CDR3 coding sequence is TGTGCCAGCCGGCTTTGGGCGGCGGATGAGCAGTTCTTC.

This chain connects TRBV9 to TRBJ1-3; D ambiguous. Looked up from germline, CDR1 is SGDLS and CDR2 is YYNGEE. The CDR3 covers 16 residues. V dropped 0 bases and J dropped 7 bases, with 17 bases sitting between them. The CDR3 loop reads CASSVASGNFPNTIYF. The DNA of the CDR3 is TGTGCCAGCAGCGTAGCTTCGGGGAATTTCCCGAACACCATATATTTT.

The V call is TRBV5-1, the J call TRBJ2-7; D is perhaps TRBD1 (5 bases). The length of the CDR3 is 15 residues. Trimming removed 1 base at V and 2 bases at J, with 13 bases between. Germline CDR1 SGHRS, CDR2 YFSETQ. CDR3: CASSLTGSVPYEQYF. CDR3 nucleotides: TGCGCCAGCAGCTTGACAGGCTCCGTCCCCTACGAGCAGTACTTC.

The gene calls are TRBV10-3 and TRBJ2-7; TRBD2 might be the D (5 bases). The germline gives CDR1 ENHRY, CDR2 SYGVKD. V lost 7 bases to trimming and J lost 5 bases, with 18 bases between them. The CDR3 spans 14 residues. The CDR3 loop reads CAINSMSGSNEQYF. In nucleotides, the CDR3 is TGTGCCATCAACTCTATGAGCGGATCTAACGAGCAGTACTTC.

The chain joins TRBV5-1 to TRBJ2-3; 9 nucleotides match TRBD2. The CDR3 consists of 15 residues. Germline-derived CDR1 and CDR2 are SGHRS and YFSETQ. V shed 7 bases and J 2 bases; nucleotides not matched to a gene: 8. This CDR3 is CASSLSGGFTDTQYF. The CDR3 DNA follows: TGCGCCAGCTCGCTTAGCGGGGGTTTCACAGATACGCAGTATTTT.